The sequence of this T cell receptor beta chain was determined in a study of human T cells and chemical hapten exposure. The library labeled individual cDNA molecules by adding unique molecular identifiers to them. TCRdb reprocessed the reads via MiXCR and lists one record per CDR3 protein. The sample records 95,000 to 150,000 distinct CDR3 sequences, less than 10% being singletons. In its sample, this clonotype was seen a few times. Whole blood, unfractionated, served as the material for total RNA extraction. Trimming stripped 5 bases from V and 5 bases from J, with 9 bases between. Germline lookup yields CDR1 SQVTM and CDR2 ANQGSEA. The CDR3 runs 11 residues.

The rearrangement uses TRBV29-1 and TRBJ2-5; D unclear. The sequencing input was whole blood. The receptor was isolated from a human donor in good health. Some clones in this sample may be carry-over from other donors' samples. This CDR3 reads CSVQTVETQYF. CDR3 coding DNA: TGCAGCGTTCAGACGGTGGAGACCCAGTACTTC. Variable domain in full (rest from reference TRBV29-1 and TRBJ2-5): SAVISQKPSRDICQRGTSLTIQCQVDSQVTMMFWYRQQPGQSLTLIATANQGSEATYESGFVIDKFPISRPNLTFSTLTVSNMSPEDSSIYLCSVQTVETQYFGPGTRLLVL.